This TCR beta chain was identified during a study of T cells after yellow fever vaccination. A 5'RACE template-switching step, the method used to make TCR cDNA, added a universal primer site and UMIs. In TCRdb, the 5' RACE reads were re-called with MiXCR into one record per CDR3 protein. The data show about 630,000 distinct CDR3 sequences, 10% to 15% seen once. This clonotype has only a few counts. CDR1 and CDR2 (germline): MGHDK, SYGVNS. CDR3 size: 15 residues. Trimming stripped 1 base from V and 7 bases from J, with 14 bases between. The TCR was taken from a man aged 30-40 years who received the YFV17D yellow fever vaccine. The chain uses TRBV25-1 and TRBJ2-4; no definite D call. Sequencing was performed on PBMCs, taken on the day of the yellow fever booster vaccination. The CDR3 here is CASSELSGHLNIQYF. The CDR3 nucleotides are TGTGCCAGCAGTGAATTATCCGGGCACTTGAACATTCAGTACTTC.